The clone carrying this T cell receptor (beta chain) was seen at least ten times. Its specificity is unknown. This sample is part of a study of T cell repertoires in cytomegalovirus infection. Study in general: Signatures in public TCR beta sequences pointed to both CMV infection and matching HLA type. The study, taken as a whole, reports: Using cumulative public TCR beta family frequency, the authors identified those who carried CMV together with the relevant HLA. Dominating the ex vivo response were TCR beta clonotypes that were CMV-specific and HLA-C-restricted.

Per germline, CDR1 SGHVS and CDR2 FQNEAQ. This CDR3 comprises 12 residues. Trimming shortened V by 4 bases and J by 2 bases, and 5 bases separated the two germline ends. From the reads, TCRdb called clonotypes with MiXCR, one entry per CDR3 protein. Of roughly 730,000 distinct CDR3 sequences detected, roughly a third appear once; the ten largest clones hold roughly 18%. The J gene is TRBJ2-5, the V gene TRBV7-8; D not resolved. Sequenced here: cultured PBMCs, sampled from culture after CMV antigen stimulation. This clonotype was sampled from a human donor in good health (CMV status not recorded). Some clones in this sample may be carry-over from other donors' samples. The CDR3 sequence: CASSYGQETQYF. The CDR3 bases are TGTGCCAGCAGCTATGGACAAGAGACCCAGTACTTC.